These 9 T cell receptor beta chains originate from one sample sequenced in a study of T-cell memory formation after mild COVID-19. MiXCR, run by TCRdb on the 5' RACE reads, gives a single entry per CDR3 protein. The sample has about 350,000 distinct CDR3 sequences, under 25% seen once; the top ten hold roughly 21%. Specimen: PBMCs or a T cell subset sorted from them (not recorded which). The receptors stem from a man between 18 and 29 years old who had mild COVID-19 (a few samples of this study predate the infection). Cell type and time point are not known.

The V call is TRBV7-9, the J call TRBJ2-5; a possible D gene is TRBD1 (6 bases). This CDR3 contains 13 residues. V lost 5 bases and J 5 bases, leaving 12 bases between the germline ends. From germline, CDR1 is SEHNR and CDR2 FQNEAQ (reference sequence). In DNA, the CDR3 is TGTGCCAGCAGCCCCTGGACAGCGGAGACCCAGTACTTC. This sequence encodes CASSPWTAETQYF. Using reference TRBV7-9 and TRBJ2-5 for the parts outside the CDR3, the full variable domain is DTGVSQNPRHKITKRGQNVTFRCDPISEHNRLYWYRQTLGQGPEFLTYFQNEAQLEKSRLLSDRFSAERPKGSFSTLEIQRTEQGDSAMYLCASSPWTAETQYFGPGTRLLVL.

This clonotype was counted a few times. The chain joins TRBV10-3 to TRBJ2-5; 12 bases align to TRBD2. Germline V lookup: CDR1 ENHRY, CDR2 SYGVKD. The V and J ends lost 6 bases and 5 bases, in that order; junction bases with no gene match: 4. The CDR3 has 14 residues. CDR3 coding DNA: TGTGCCATCAGGGACGGGACTAGCGGGGAGACCCAGTACTTC. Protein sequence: CAIRDGTSGETQYF.

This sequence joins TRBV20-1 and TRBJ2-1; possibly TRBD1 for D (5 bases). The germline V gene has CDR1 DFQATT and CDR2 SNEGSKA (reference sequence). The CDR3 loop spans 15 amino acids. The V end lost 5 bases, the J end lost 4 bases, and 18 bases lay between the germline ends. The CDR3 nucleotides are TGCAGTGCTCTGCCGCCAGGGTCAGTGTACAATGAGCAGTTCTTC. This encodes CSALPPGSVYNEQFF.

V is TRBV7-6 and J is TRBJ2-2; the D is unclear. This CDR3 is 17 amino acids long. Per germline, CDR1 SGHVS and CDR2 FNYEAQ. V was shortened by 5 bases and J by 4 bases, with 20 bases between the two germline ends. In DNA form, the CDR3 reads TGTGCCAGCAGCCTGAACCTCCAGAGACGCATCACCGGGGAGCTGTTTTTT. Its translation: CASSLNLQRRITGELFF.

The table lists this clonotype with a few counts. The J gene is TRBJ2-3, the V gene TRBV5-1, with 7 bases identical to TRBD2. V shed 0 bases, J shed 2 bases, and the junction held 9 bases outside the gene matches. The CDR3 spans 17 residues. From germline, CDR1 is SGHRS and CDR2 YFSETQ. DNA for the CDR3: TGCGCCAGCAGCTTGGACTCGGGGAGGGGTATCACAGATACGCAGTATTTT. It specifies CASSLDSGRGITDTQYF. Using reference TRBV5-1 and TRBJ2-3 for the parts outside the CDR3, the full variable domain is KAGVTQTPRYLIKTRGQQVTLSCSPISGHRSVSWYQQTPGQGLQFLFEYFSETQRNKGNFPGRFSGRQFSNSRSEMNVSTLELGDSALYLCASSLDSGRGITDTQYFGPGTRLTVL.

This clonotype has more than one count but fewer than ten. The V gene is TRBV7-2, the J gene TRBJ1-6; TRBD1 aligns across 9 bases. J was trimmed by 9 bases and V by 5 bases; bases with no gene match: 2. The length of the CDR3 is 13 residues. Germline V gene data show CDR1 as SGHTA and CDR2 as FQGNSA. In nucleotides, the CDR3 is TGTGCCAGCAGCAAGGACAGGGGTTCACCCCTCCACTTT. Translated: CASSKDRGSPLHF.

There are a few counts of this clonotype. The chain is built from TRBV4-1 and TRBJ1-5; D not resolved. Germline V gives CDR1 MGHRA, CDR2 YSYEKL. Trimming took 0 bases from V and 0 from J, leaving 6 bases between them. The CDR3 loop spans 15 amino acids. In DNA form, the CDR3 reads TGCGCCAGCAGCCAAGATCCCGTTAGCAATCAGCCCCAGCATTTT. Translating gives CASSQDPVSNQPQHF.

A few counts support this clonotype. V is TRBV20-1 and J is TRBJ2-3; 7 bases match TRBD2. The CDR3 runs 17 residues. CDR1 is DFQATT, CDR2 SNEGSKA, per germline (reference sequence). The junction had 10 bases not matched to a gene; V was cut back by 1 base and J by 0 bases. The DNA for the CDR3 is TGCAGTGCTAGAGGGGAGGGTGCGGGGGAGAGCACAGATACGCAGTATTTT. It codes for CSARGEGAGESTDTQYF.

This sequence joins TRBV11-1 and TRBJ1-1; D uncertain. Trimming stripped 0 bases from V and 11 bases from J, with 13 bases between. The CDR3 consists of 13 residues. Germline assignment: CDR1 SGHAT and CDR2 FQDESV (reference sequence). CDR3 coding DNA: TGTGCCAGCAGCTTAGCGGAGCGGGCTGGGGCTTTCTTT. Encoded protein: CASSLAERAGAFF.